The entry below describes one T cell receptor (beta chain). This CDR3 is built from 16 residues. CDR1 and CDR2 from the germline V gene are SGHAT and FQNNGV. V dropped 1 base and J dropped 2; count of bases not matched to a gene: 5. The sample belongs to a study of blood T cell repertoires in COVID-19. Data came from immunoSEQ multiplex PCR; TCRdb stores just in-frame clones and leaves some out. The sample has approximately 50,000 clones, about 87% seen once. The source is a man over 45 with acute or convalescent COVID-19. The sample taken for sequencing was peripheral blood. The V gene is TRBV11-2, the J gene TRBJ2-3; 8 bases agree with TRBD2. The CDR3 bases are TGTGCCAGCAGCTTAGCCGGCGGGGGGTCCACAGATACGCAGTATTTT. It yields the protein CASSLAGGGSTDTQYF. Combining the CDR3 with reference TRBV11-2 and TRBJ2-3 gives the whole variable domain EAGVAQSPRYKIIEKRQSVAFWCNPISGHATLYWYQQILGQGPKLLIQFQNNGVVDDSQLPKDRFSAERLKGVDSTLKIQPAKLEDSAVYLCASSLAGGGSTDTQYFGPGTRLTVL.